One and the same sample provided the 10 T cell receptor beta chains below, sequenced in a study of T cells in Graves' hyperthyroidism and ophthalmopathy. Amplified TCR beta CDR3 regions came from RNA transcripts. The HTBI primer set was used in a first-round RT-PCR of the TCR CDR3. Each CDR3 protein is one row after TCRdb ran MiXCR on the multiplex PCR reads. The table lists 500,000 to 750,000 distinct CDR3 sequences, 15% to 19% of them singletons. Sequencing was performed on blood. The receptors come from a young woman with Graves' hyperthyroidism.

The genes are TRBV6-1 and TRBJ2-1; D is perhaps TRBD2 (5 bases). The germline CDR1 and CDR2 sequences are MNHNS and SASEGT. CDR3 length equals 11 residues. The V and J ends lost 7 bases and 11 bases respectively, with 12 bases between them. DNA of the CDR3: TGTGCCAGCAATGTGGCGGGCCAGCAGTTCTTC. This gives the protein CASNVAGQQFF.

J is TRBJ2-7 and V is TRBV20-1; D is undetermined. V was clipped by 3 bases and J by 5 bases, with 11 bases between them. Germline V lookup: CDR1 DFQATT, CDR2 SNEGSKA (reference sequence). The CDR3 spans 12 residues. CDR3 loop: CSARRRVHEQYF. As DNA, the CDR3 is TGCAGTGCTAGGAGAAGGGTCCACGAGCAGTACTTC.

This chain joins TRBV20-1 and TRBJ2-1, with D maybe TRBD2 (7 bases). The CDR3 runs 12 residues. The germline V gene encodes CDR1 DFQATT and CDR2 SNEGSKA (reference sequence). Trimming left V 2 bases short and J 12 bases short, with 14 bases between. The CDR3 loop is CSARLAEGGQFF. The CDR3 DNA sequence: TGCAGTGCTAGACTAGCGGAGGGGGGGCAGTTCTTC.

This chain links TRBV6-2 or TRBV6-3 with TRBJ1-1; D remains unclear. This CDR3 spans 19 amino acids. From germline, CDR1 is MNHEY and CDR2 SVGEGT. V lost 2 bases to trimming and J lost 0 bases, with 22 bases between them. CDR3 DNA: TGTGCCAGCAGTTACGGTGGTTTACGGGGAAACACAGTGAACACTGAAGCTTTCTTT. It yields the protein CASSYGGLRGNTVNTEAFF.

The chain links TRBV20-1 to TRBJ2-7, with 12 nucleotides matching TRBD2. The CDR3 contains 13 residues. The J segment lost 6 bases and the V segment lost 1 base, leaving 1 base of the junction unmatched. CDR1 is DFQATT and CDR2 is SNEGSKA in the germline V gene (reference sequence). The CDR3 DNA sequence: TGCAGTGCTAGAGGGACTAGCGGGACCGAGCAGTACTTC. It translates to CSARGTSGTEQYF.

As regards this clonotype: This may come from a read error, since a much larger clone is one base off. CDR3 in DNA: TGTGCCAACAGTCCGACGGGGAGGGCGCAGTATTTT. Translated, it gives CANSPTGRAQYF. The chain recombines TRBV11-1 with TRBJ2-3; 7 positions match TRBD2. V dropped 10 bases and J dropped 10; count of bases not matched to a gene: 11. CDR3 length equals 12 residues. The germline V gene encodes CDR1 SGHAT and CDR2 FQDESV (reference sequence).

Here the CDR3 DNA reads TGCAGTGCTTCCCACCCTGTGGGGGAAAAACTGTTTTTT. The encoded protein is CSASHPVGEKLFF. This chain connects TRBV20-1 to TRBJ1-4; D is unclear. Trimming stripped 5 bases from V and 8 bases from J, with 15 bases between. The CDR3 extends over 13 amino acids. Germline values: CDR1 DFQATT, CDR2 SNEGSKA (reference sequence).

V and J are TRBV6-2 or TRBV6-3 and TRBJ2-5; TRBD2 agrees at 10 bases. Trimming cost V 7 bases and J 3 bases; bases outside gene matches: 23. CDR3 size: 20 residues. The germline V gene has CDR1 MNHEY and CDR2 SVGEGT. The DNA for the CDR3 is TGTGCCAGCAAACCAGGCTATCATGCACTAGCGGGACTCAATAAAGAGACCCAGTACTTC. It translates to CASKPGYHALAGLNKETQYF.

This clonotype was counted ten times or more. The chain links TRBV20-1 to TRBJ2-7; a weak D match, TRBD2 (6 bases). The CDR3 covers 14 residues. CDR1 and CDR2 from the germline V gene are DFQATT and SNEGSKA (reference sequence). V lost 3 bases and J lost 0, with 12 bases in between. CDR3 sequence: CSASRGIASYEQYF. In DNA form, the CDR3 reads TGCAGTGCTAGCCGGGGGATCGCCTCCTACGAGCAGTACTTC.

This clonotype was counted between two and nine times. The gene calls are TRBV12-3 or TRBV12-4 and TRBJ1-3, with 9 bases aligning to TRBD1. The CDR3 has 16 amino acids. Trimming removed 5 bases from V and 4 bases from J; junction bases left unmatched: 9. The CDR3 DNA sequence: TGTGCCAGCAGTCTGGGGACAGGGAGTTACGGAAACACCATATATTTT. Its translation: CASSLGTGSYGNTIYF.